This T cell receptor beta chain is drawn from a study of T-cell memory formation after mild COVID-19. Study conclusions and caveats: While clones contracting from day 15 to 85 were balanced between CD4 and CD8, later expanders leaned CD4+. Contracting CD8+ clones were enriched in EMRA, CD4+ mainly in CM and EM.

TCRdb redid the calling of the 5' RACE reads with MiXCR, one entry per CDR3 protein. This table has more than 300,000 distinct CDR3 sequences, around 15% appearing once. Trimming removed 1 base from V and 5 bases from J, with 14 bases in between. This CDR3 contains 15 residues. Per the germline V gene, CDR1 is SGHTA and CDR2 is FQGNSA. About this clonotype: Its antigen is not identified.

The receptor was isolated from a man aged 18 to 30 who had mild COVID-19 (a few samples of this study predate the infection). Cell type and time point are not known. The chain employs TRBV7-2 and TRBJ2-5; possible D gene TRBD2, 6 bases. Input material: PBMCs or a T cell subset sorted from them (not recorded which). CDR3 protein: CASSLDPRAGETQYF. The CDR3 region has the DNA TGTGCCAGCAGCTTAGATCCCCGGGCGGGGGAGACCCAGTACTTC.